The 21 T cell receptor beta chains listed next were all sequenced from one sample in a study of vaccination effects on CD4 cells after COVID-19. Sequencing was performed with immunoSEQ multiplex PCR; in TCRdb, only in-frame clones are kept and a portion is missing. The sample contains tens of thousands of clones, around 74% of which appear only once. The antigens of these receptors remain unknown. Pools of viral peptides were used by the ViraFEST assay to expand antigen-specific CD4+ T cells ahead of sequencing. An approximately ten-day culture period preceded the isolation of CD4+ T cells. Participants got two doses of BNT162b2 or mRNA-1273 vaccine. Sequences were derived from CD4+ T cells from PBMCs cultured with HCoV-229E spike peptides, sampled after COVID-19 vaccination. These receptor sequences come from a human donor who received a COVID-19 vaccine.

The chain links TRBV29-1 to TRBJ1-2; no definite D call. The ends were cut back, 4 bases at V and 2 bases at J, with 11 bases in the middle. The CDR3 is made up of 13 amino acids. Germline V gene data show CDR1 as SQVTM and CDR2 as ANQGSEA. CDR3 sequence (DNA): TGCAGCGTTGTGAAACATGAGAACTATGGCTACACCTTC. It encodes CSVVKHENYGYTF.

The rearrangement uses TRBV5-5 and TRBJ2-7, with a possible D match to TRBD1 (6 bases). This CDR3 comprises 13 residues. Germline V gene sequence: CDR1 SGHKS, CDR2 YYEKEE (reference sequence). V was pared by 1 base and J by 3 bases, with 8 bases between. The CDR3 DNA reads TGTGCCAGCAGCTTGCCAGGGGTCTACGAGCAGTACGTC. Translation: CASSLPGVYEQYV.

V gene TRBV5-8 combines with J gene TRBJ2-3; TRBD2 aligns across 8 bases. The CDR3 sequence is 17 residues long. The junction had 16 bases not matched to a gene; V was cut back by 7 bases and J by 3 bases. Germline CDR1 reads SGHTS; CDR2 reads YDEGEE. The CDR3 DNA follows: TGTGCCAGCCCCCGACCGCCTGGGACTAGTGTGACAGATACGCAGTATTTT. This sequence encodes CASPRPPGTSVTDTQYF.

The chain recombines TRBV24-1 with TRBJ1-5; D is unclear. This CDR3 has 12 residues. The V and J ends lost 9 bases and 9 bases respectively, with 14 bases between them. The germline gives CDR1 KGHDR, CDR2 SFDVKD. DNA for the CDR3: TGTGCCACCCAGCTGGACGGAGGGCCCCAGCATTTT. Amino acids: CATQLDGGPQHF.

A single count supports this clone. The chain combines TRBV9 with TRBJ1-4; no reliable D call. The CDR3 is made up of 16 amino acids. The ends were cut back, 1 base at V and 5 bases at J, with 15 bases in the middle. Germline CDR1 reads SGDLS; CDR2 reads YYNGEE. CDR3 in amino acids: CASSVKWGTHNEKLFF. DNA of the CDR3: TGTGCCAGCAGCGTAAAATGGGGAACCCACAATGAAAAACTGTTTTTT.

This sequence joins TRBV18 and TRBJ1-2; a weak D match, TRBD1 (6 bases). The V end lost 0 bases, the J end lost 2 bases, and 10 bases lay between the germline ends. Germline CDR1 reads KGHSH; CDR2 reads LQKENI. This CDR3 is built from 15 residues. The CDR3 DNA reads as TGTGCCAGCTCACCACCGAGGCAGGGGAACTATGGCTACACCTTC. Translation: CASSPPRQGNYGYTF.

This clone has a single count. The chain links TRBV19 to TRBJ1-2, with 9 nucleotides matching TRBD1. Germline V CDR1 and CDR2: LNHDA, SQIVND (reference sequence). The J segment lost 5 bases and the V segment lost 3 bases, leaving 4 bases of the junction unmatched. The CDR3 contains 14 residues. The CDR3 nucleotides read TGTGCCAGTAGTATTAGCGGACAGGGGTATGGCTACACCTTC. Translated: CASSISGQGYGYTF.

The chain has TRBV10-1 and TRBJ1-5, with 7 bases matching TRBD1. The length of the CDR3 is 13 residues. Looked up from germline, CDR1 is WNHNN and CDR2 is SYGVQD (reference sequence). V gave up 2 bases and J gave up 5 bases; unmatched junction bases: 0. CDR3 DNA: TGCGCCAGCAGTGAGCAGGGGGATCAGCCCCAGCATTTT. Translation: CASSEQGDQPQHF.

The chain uses TRBV28 and TRBJ1-2; D possibly corresponds to TRBD1 (5 bases). The length of the CDR3 is 13 residues. CDR1 MDHEN and CDR2 SYDVKM come from the germline V gene. V was clipped by 4 bases and J by 6 bases, with 12 bases between them. The CDR3 nucleotides read TGTGCCAGCAGTTGGGGGGGAAGAAATGGCTACACCTTC. This translates into CASSWGGRNGYTF.

This clone has only a few counts. The chain combines TRBV11-2 with TRBJ1-2; the D gene is possibly TRBD1 (5 bases). The V gene lost 5 bases and the J gene lost 4 bases, with 17 bases spanning the gap. Germline loops: CDR1 SGHAT, CDR2 FQNNGV. The CDR3 totals 15 residues. The CDR3 nucleotides read TGTGCCAGCAGCCCGGCGAGCGACAGAAGCTATGGCTACACCTTC. This codes for CASSPASDRSYGYTF.

The rearrangement links TRBV27 to TRBJ2-1, with D unresolved. With 3 bases removed from V and 5 bases from J, the gap between germline ends came to 11 bases. The germline CDR1 and CDR2 sequences are MNHEY and SMNVEV (reference sequence). This CDR3 is 14 amino acids long. In DNA, the CDR3 is TGTGCCAGCAGTTTTATAATGACCCACAATGAGCAGTTCTTC. Its protein product is CASSFIMTHNEQFF.

This clone was counted only a few times. This chain joins TRBV27 and TRBJ2-2; D is uncertain. The CDR3 has 15 residues. CDR1 is MNHEY, CDR2 SMNVEV, per germline (reference sequence). V was clipped by 6 bases and J by 3 bases, with 14 bases between them. The CDR3 bases are TGTGCCAGCAGACCCAGCTCTTGGGACACCGGGGAGCTGTTTTTT. This gives the protein CASRPSSWDTGELFF.

The V and J genes are TRBV12-3 or TRBV12-4 and TRBJ2-3; TRBD2 matches at 7 bases. With V trimmed by 5 bases and J by 4 bases, 3 bases remained unmatched. The CDR3 has 13 amino acids. The CDR3: CASSRDYADTQYF. The CDR3 bases are TGTGCCAGCAGTAGGGACTATGCAGATACGCAGTATTTT.

The rearrangement links TRBV11-2 to TRBJ2-6, with a weak D call TRBD1 (6 bases). CDR1 is SGHAT and CDR2 is FQNNGV in the germline V gene. This CDR3 is built from 15 residues. V was clipped by 2 bases and J by 2 bases, with 7 bases between them. The CDR3 region has the DNA TGTGCCAGCAGCTTACGGACAGCTGGGGCCAACGTCCTGACTTTC. Translated, it gives CASSLRTAGANVLTF. Full variable domain (rest looked up from reference TRBV11-2 and TRBJ2-6): EAGVAQSPRYKIIEKRQSVAFWCNPISGHATLYWYQQILGQGPKLLIQFQNNGVVDDSQLPKDRFSAERLKGVDSTLKIQPAKLEDSAVYLCASSLRTAGANVLTFGAGSRLTVL.

V and J are TRBV21-1 and TRBJ2-7; TRBD1, the table's D call, was not compared with the DNA. TRBV21-1 is reported as a pseudogene. The CDR3 runs to 14 residues. CDR3 coding DNA: TGTGCCAGCAGCAAAGGACAGGGAGTTCGGGAGCAGTACGTC. The encoded protein is CASSKGQGVREQYV.

The table lists this clone with a few counts. The genes are TRBV4-3 and TRBJ1-2; D unclear. CDR3 length: 14 residues. Germline CDR1 reads LGHNA; CDR2 reads YSLEER. Trimming took off 4 bases at V and 6 bases at J, with 15 bases between the two ends. The CDR3 DNA is TGCGCCAGCAGCCCGAATGTGGGAAGGGATGGCTACACCTTC. It codes for CASSPNVGRDGYTF.

The chain couples TRBV6-1 to TRBJ2-1; 8 nucleotides line up with TRBD2. The CDR3 is 15 amino acids. Germline V lookup: CDR1 MNHNS, CDR2 SASEGT. The V segment lost 2 bases and the J segment 9 bases; nucleotides outside the gene matches: 9. The DNA for the CDR3 is TGTGCCAGCAGTGAATCCCCGGGGGGGCTTGGTGAGCAGTTCTTC. Translation gives CASSESPGGLGEQFF.

The sample holds one count of this clone. The J gene is TRBJ1-1, the V gene TRBV29-1; 9 nucleotides line up with TRBD1. The length of the CDR3 is 12 residues. V shed 7 bases, J shed 8 bases, and the junction held 8 bases outside the gene matches. CDR1 and CDR2 (germline): SQVTM, ANQGSEA. CDR3 sequence: CSGGQGSDEAFF. CDR3 nucleotides: TGCAGCGGCGGACAGGGGAGTGACGAAGCTTTCTTT.

This clone showed up just a few times. V gene TRBV28 combines with J gene TRBJ1-2; 8 bases match TRBD1. The J segment lost 0 bases and the V segment lost 6 bases, leaving 3 bases of the junction unmatched. The CDR3 runs to 14 residues. Germline V CDR1 and CDR2: MDHEN, SYDVKM. The CDR3 DNA is TGTGCCAGCAGAAGACAGGGGCCTAACTATGGCTACACCTTC. Its translation: CASRRQGPNYGYTF.

The V call is TRBV28, the J call TRBJ2-4, with unresolved D. The CDR3 loop spans 14 amino acids. V shed 5 bases and J shed 2 bases, with 10 bases lying between them. CDR1 is MDHEN, CDR2 SYDVKM, per germline. The DNA of the CDR3 is TGTGCCAGCAGTCCCCTGGGTTCCAAAAACATTCAGTACTTC. Amino acid sequence: CASSPLGSKNIQYF.

The chain links TRBV18 to TRBJ1-2; 8 bases line up with TRBD1. V lost 0 bases and J lost 7; bases outside the gene matches: 10. Per the germline V gene, CDR1 is KGHSH and CDR2 is LQKENI. The CDR3 is made up of 16 amino acids. For the CDR3, the DNA is TGTGCCAGCTCACCACCAATAGGACAGGGATCTTTTGGCTACACCTTC. This translates into CASSPPIGQGSFGYTF.